The sample holds a few counts of the clone carrying this T cell receptor beta chain. The sample originates from a study of blood T cell repertoires in COVID-19. The overall study: The study drew acute and convalescent COVID-19 samples from the United States, Italy and Spain. From T cells, B-cell-depleted T cells, or PBMCs came the material, which was cDNA or gDNA.

Per the study methods: Reference gene primers were amplified, and this amplification served to estimate nucleated cell counts. Profiling relied on immunoSEQ multiplex PCR, and the TCRdb table lists in-frame clones only, not all of them. V, J and clone size were drawn from that table, and D and trimming were deduced from the DNA. The table lists about 110,000 clones, roughly 70% of them singletons, with about 1.8% in the top ten. Germline lookup yields CDR1 KGHSY and CDR2 FQNENV. The length of the CDR3 is 15 residues. J was trimmed by 10 bases and V by 0 bases; bases with no gene match: 11. This sequence joins TRBV16 and TRBJ1-1; 7 bases match TRBD1. The origin of this receptor is a middle-aged woman with acute or convalescent COVID-19. The sample consisted of peripheral blood. CDR3 coding DNA: TGTGCCAGCAGCCAATCATCAGGGGGGCTAGGTGGAGCTTTCTTT. This translates into CASSQSSGGLGGAFF. The full variable domain, with the rest looked up from reference TRBV16 and TRBJ1-1, is GEEVAQTPKHLVRGEGQKAKLYCAPIKGHSYVFWYQQVLKNEFKFLISFQNENVFDETGMPKERFSAKCLPNSPCSLEIQATKLEDSAVYFCASSQSSGGLGGAFFGQGTRLTVV.